A selection of T cell receptor beta chains follows, all from one sample in a study of radiation and T cells in renal cell carcinoma. Sequenced by immunoSEQ multiplex PCR; TCRdb stores in-frame clones only, minus some. The sample lists 70,000 to 90,000 clones, roughly 85% occurring once. This material consisted of blood, taken from a patient whose treatment included radiotherapy and nephrectomy. These receptors originate from a woman between 45 and 60 years old with renal cell carcinoma. The CDR3 runs from the conserved cysteine through the conserved F or W. The D gene is left open where the match is weak. Clone size is not always given. Where it is, it says once, few, many or a class for expanded clones.

TRBV7-2	TRBD2	-	TRBJ2-7	CASSLRAGGPYEQYF	TGTGCCAGCAGCCTGCGAGCGGGAGGGCCCTACGAGCAGTACTTC
TRBV18	-	once	TRBJ2-2	CASSLGLSTNTGELFF	TGTGCCAGCTCACTCGGCCTGTCTACGAACACCGGGGAGCTGTTTTTT
TRBV29-1	-	-	TRBJ1-2	CSADLQGRDGYTF	TGCAGCGCGGATCTCCAGGGCCGGGATGGCTACACCTTC
TRBV7-9	TRBD1	few	TRBJ1-1	CASRRTGENTEAFF	TGTGCCAGCAGAAGGACAGGGGAGAACACTGAAGCTTTCTTT
TRBV15	-	-	TRBJ2-7	CATSRDLSSRSYEQYF	TGTGCCACCAGCAGAGATCTTTCGAGTCGGTCCTACGAGCAGTACTTC
TRBV9	-	-	TRBJ2-3	CASSVGSFLGTDTQYF	TGTGCCAGCAGCGTAGGTAGCTTCTTGGGCACAGATACGCAGTATTTT
TRBV7-8	-	-	TRBJ1-1	CASSDFEGTEAFF	TGTGCCAGCAGTGACTTTGAGGGCACTGAAGCTTTCTTT
TRBV4-3	-	once	TRBJ1-2	CASSQDVRQDGYGYTF	TGCGCCAGCAGCCAAGATGTGAGACAGGATGGCTATGGCTACACCTTC
TRBV10-3	-	-	TRBJ1-1	CAISAGTMNTEAFF	TGTGCCATCAGTGCCGGGACAATGAACACTGAAGCTTTCTTT
TRBV28	-	-	TRBJ1-1	CASIKDTEAFF	TGTGCCAGCATAAAAGACACTGAAGCTTTCTTT
TRBV6-5	-	-	TRBJ1-3	CASKSDSSGNTIYF	TGTGCCAGCAAATCAGATAGCTCTGGAAACACCATATATTTT
TRBV6-5	-	-	TRBJ1-5	CARHIPQHF	TGTGCCAGACACATACCCCAGCATTTT
TRBV28	TRBD2	few	TRBJ2-7	CASSFGGGGTSGINQYF	TGTGCCAGCAGTTTTGGGGGAGGAGGGACTAGCGGGATTAATCAGTACTTC
TRBV5-1	-	-	TRBJ2-1	CASRPGNSHNEQFF	TGCGCCAGCCGACCAGGGAATTCCCACAATGAGCAGTTCTTC
TRBV2	-	-	TRBJ2-6	CASSMQGVGANVLTF	TGTGCCAGCAGTATGCAAGGGGTCGGGGCCAACGTCCTGACTTTC
TRBV7-8	TRBD1	-	TRBJ1-4	CASSPRDRVFEKLFF	TGTGCCAGCAGCCCCCGGGACAGGGTTTTTGAAAAACTGTTTTTT
TRBV2	-	-	TRBJ2-6	CASSEARGSGANVLTF	TGTGCCAGCAGTGAAGCTCGGGGATCTGGGGCCAACGTCCTGACTTTC
TRBV2	-	-	TRBJ2-7	CASRRTLSSYEQYF	TGTGCCAGCAGGAGGACCCTGAGCTCCTACGAGCAGTACTTC
TRBV19	-	-	TRBJ1-5	CASSIARGYSNQPQHF	TGTGCCAGTAGTATTGCTAGGGGATATAGCAATCAGCCCCAGCATTTT
TRBV19	-	many	TRBJ1-5	CASSTGGNQPQHF	TGTGCCAGTAGTACCGGAGGGAATCAGCCCCAGCATTTT
TRBV5-1	-	few	TRBJ1-1	CASSPRTVNTEAFF	TGCGCCAGCAGCCCCCGGACAGTGAACACTGAAGCTTTCTTT
TRBV25-1	TRBD1	-	TRBJ1-4	CASRSQSTGWDEKLFF	TGTGCCAGCAGGTCCCAGTCGACAGGGTGGGATGAAAAACTGTTTTTT
TRBV7-2	-	-	TRBJ1-5	CASSQGGDSQPQHF	TGTGCCAGCAGCCAAGGGGGTGACAGCCAGCCCCAGCATTTT
TRBV4-3	TRBD2	-	TRBJ2-6	CASSQRPGGAEGANVLTF	TGCGCCAGCAGCCAAAGACCGGGGGGGGCGGAAGGGGCCAACGTCCTGACTTTC
TRBV5-1	TRBD2	-	TRBJ2-6	CASSWTPGGSGANVLTF	TGCGCCAGCAGCTGGACACCGGGGGGTTCTGGGGCCAACGTCCTGACTTTC
TRBV2	TRBD2	-	TRBJ2-4	CASSEGTSGSGAKNIQYF	TGTGCCAGCAGTGAAGGTACTAGCGGGAGTGGAGCCAAAAACATTCAGTACTTC
TRBV18	-	-	TRBJ2-2	CASSPLVGGGELFF	TGTGCCAGCTCACCATTGGTCGGAGGCGGGGAGCTGTTTTTT
TRBV25-1	-	-	TRBJ2-5	CASSGEEGGETQYF	TGTGCCAGCAGTGGCGAAGAGGGGGGGGAGACCCAGTACTTC
TRBV7-2	-	-	TRBJ2-3	CASRGQGTISTDTQYF	TGTGCCAGCAGGGGGCAGGGAACTATTAGCACAGATACGCAGTATTTT
TRBV6-5	TRBD1	few	TRBJ1-2	CASSRQGRIGYTF	TGTGCCAGCAGTCGACAGGGGAGGATTGGCTACACCTTC
TRBV13	-	-	TRBJ2-1	CASSLVDNEQFF	TGTGCCAGCAGCTTGGTCGACAATGAGCAGTTCTTC
TRBV11-2	TRBD1	-	TRBJ1-1	CASSGRDRGLGTEAFF	TGTGCCAGCAGCGGACGGGACAGGGGGCTGGGCACTGAAGCTTTCTTT
TRBV11-2	-	-	TRBJ1-2	CASSLGQPKLNYGYTF	TGTGCCAGCAGCTTAGGGCAGCCCAAATTAAACTATGGCTACACCTTC
TRBV4-2	TRBD2	-	TRBJ2-3	CASSQVTSGWGDTQYF	TGTGCCAGCAGCCAAGTAACTAGCGGGTGGGGAGATACGCAGTATTTT
TRBV6-1	-	-	TRBJ2-7	CASSDNRAEQYF	TGTGCCAGCAGTGATAACAGGGCCGAGCAGTACTTC
TRBV6-5	-	-	TRBJ1-4	CASRGPPTTNEKLFF	TGTGCCAGCAGGGGACCTCCGACGACTAATGAAAAACTGTTTTTT
TRBV30	-	-	TRBJ1-1	CAWSTSRDQAFF	TGTGCCTGGAGTACGAGCCGGGACCAAGCTTTCTTT
TRBV6-1	-	-	TRBJ2-5	CASSEGIRDQYF	TGTGCCAGCAGTGAAGGGATAAGAGACCAGTACTTC
TRBV7-6	-	-	TRBJ1-1	CASSLDPVGNTEAFF	TGTGCCAGCAGCTTAGACCCCGTGGGAAACACTGAAGCTTTCTTT
TRBV15	-	-	TRBJ1-1	CATSWGRNTEAFF	TGTGCCACCAGCTGGGGGAGAAACACTGAAGCTTTCTTT
TRBV9	-	-	TRBJ2-1	CASSVDGETKQFF	TGTGCCAGCAGCGTAGACGGCGAAACAAAGCAGTTCTTC
TRBV28	TRBD1	-	TRBJ1-4	CASSPSGGSPNEKLFF	TGTGCCAGCAGTCCTTCAGGGGGCTCACCTAATGAAAAACTGTTTTTT
TRBV19	-	-	TRBJ2-7	CASSIEDGSYEQYF	TGTGCCAGTAGTATAGAAGACGGGTCCTACGAGCAGTACTTC
TRBV27	TRBD2	-	TRBJ2-2	CASSSLAGGNTGELFF	TGTGCCAGCAGTTCACTAGCGGGGGGGAACACCGGGGAGCTGTTTTTT
TRBV7-2	TRBD2	-	TRBJ2-7	CASSSSGSKYEQYF	TGTGCCAGCAGCTCTAGCGGGAGTAAGTACGAGCAGTACTTC
TRBV5-6	-	-	TRBJ2-3	CASSPREASTDTQYF	TGTGCCAGCAGCCCACGAGAAGCTAGCACAGATACGCAGTATTTT
TRBV14	-	once	TRBJ1-2	CASSQVGGPYGYTF	TGTGCCAGCAGCCAAGTAGGGGGGCCCTATGGCTACACCTTC
TRBV5-1	-	once	TRBJ1-1	CASSLGRKNTEAFF	TGCGCCAGCAGCTTAGGACGCAAGAACACTGAAGCTTTCTTT
TRBV30	-	-	TRBJ1-2	CAWSTPGYYGYTF	TGTGCCTGGAGTACCCCGGGGTACTATGGCTACACCTTC
TRBV6-5	TRBD1	-	TRBJ1-1	CASTKPGGVNTEAFF	TGTGCCAGCACCAAACCAGGGGGTGTGAACACTGAAGCTTTCTTT